This T cell receptor beta chain came from a study of cytomegalovirus exposure and HLA in healthy donors. Study-wide results and caveats: According to a later analysis, donors in an Asian-associated ancestry cluster reportedly had fewer N-insertions than the approximately 620-donor mean.

Concerning this clone: No antigen is known for it.

The PCR contained 60 Vbeta and 13 Jbeta primers. TCRdb's copy holds only in-frame clones and misses some; the assay was immunoSEQ multiplex PCR. The sample has approximately 150,000 clones, roughly 66% seen once. The germline V gene has CDR1 SGHRS and CDR2 YFSETQ. CDR3 length equals 17 residues. V shed 6 bases and J 6 bases; nucleotides not matched to a gene: 15. The rearrangement joins TRBV5-1 to TRBJ2-1; 10 bases are a match to TRBD2. Sequencing was performed on PBMCs. This sequence originates from a woman under 30 in good health and CMV-seronegative. The chain's CDR3 is CASITSPSGSFGNEQFF. CDR3 nucleotide sequence: TGCGCCAGCATAACTAGCCCTAGCGGGAGCTTCGGCAATGAGCAGTTCTTC.